Here is one T cell receptor beta chain with its context. The entry originates in a study of early stage breast cancer tumors. Produced via immunoSEQ multiplex PCR; TCRdb's table is partial and in-frame only. Of roughly 30,000 clones listed, roughly 81% are singletons. V gave up 3 bases and J gave up 2 bases, with 12 bases separating them. The CDR3 sequence is 16 residues long. Germline CDR1 reads SGDLS; CDR2 reads YYNGEE. The material sequenced was blood. This chain connects TRBV9 to TRBJ2-6, with D possibly TRBD1 on 5 matching bases. The TCR sequence derives from a person aged 45-60 years with breast cancer. In DNA form, the CDR3 reads TGTGCCAGCAGCGACAGGTCGGGTCCTGGGGCCAACGTCCTGACTTTC. This codes for CASSDRSGPGANVLTF. Variable domain in full (rest from reference TRBV9 and TRBJ2-6): DSGVTQTPKHLITATGQRVTLRCSPRSGDLSVYWYQQSLDQGLQFLIQYYNGEERAKGNILERFSAQQFPDLHSELNLSSLELGDSALYFCASSDRSGPGANVLTFGAGSRLTVL.